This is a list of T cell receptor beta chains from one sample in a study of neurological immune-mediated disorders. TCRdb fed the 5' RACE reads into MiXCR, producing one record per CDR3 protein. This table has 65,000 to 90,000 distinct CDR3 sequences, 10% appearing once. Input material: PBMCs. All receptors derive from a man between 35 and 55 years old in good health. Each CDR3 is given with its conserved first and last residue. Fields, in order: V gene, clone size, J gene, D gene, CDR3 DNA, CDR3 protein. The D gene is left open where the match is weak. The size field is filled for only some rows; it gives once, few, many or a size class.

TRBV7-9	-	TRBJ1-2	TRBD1	TGTGCCAGCAGCTCGATTACGGGACAGGGTCCTCTCGGCTATGGCTACACCTTC	CASSSITGQGPLGYGYTF
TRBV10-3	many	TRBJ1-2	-	TGTGCCATCAGTGAAAGGTGGGAAGTGAGCTACACCTTC	CAISERWEVSYTF
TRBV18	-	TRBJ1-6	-	TGTGCCAGCTCGCTCCAGGGGCTAAATTCACCCCTCCACTTT	CASSLQGLNSPLHF
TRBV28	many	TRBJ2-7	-	TGTGCCAGCAGTTTGGGCAACCGCGGCGACGAGCAGTACTTC	CASSLGNRGDEQYF
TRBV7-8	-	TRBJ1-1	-	TGTGCCAGCAGCTACAAGGGCGACACTGAAGCTTTCTTT	CASSYKGDTEAFF
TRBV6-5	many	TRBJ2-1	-	TGTGCCAGCAGTTTCCCGGGACATTGGGAGCAGTTCTTC	CASSFPGHWEQFF
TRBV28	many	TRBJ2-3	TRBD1	TGTGCCAGCAACAGGGGAAGCACAGATACGCAGTATTTT	CASNRGSTDTQYF
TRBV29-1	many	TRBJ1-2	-	TGCAGCGTTGAGGGGGTGTCGTATGGCTACACCTTC	CSVEGVSYGYTF
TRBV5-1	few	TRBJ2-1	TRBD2	TGCGCCAGCAGCCCCGGGACTAGCGGGAGGTTTAGGAAATCCTACAATGAGCAGTTCTTC	CASSPGTSGRFRKSYNEQFF
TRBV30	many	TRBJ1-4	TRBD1	TGTGCCTGGAGTCGGACAGGCGGAGAAAAACTGTTTTTT	CAWSRTGGEKLFF
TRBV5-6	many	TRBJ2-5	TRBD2	TGTGCCAGCAGCTTCCGAGGACTAGCGGGGGCAGACGAGGGAGAGACCCAGTACTTC	CASSFRGLAGADEGETQYF
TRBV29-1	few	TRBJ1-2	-	TGCAGCGTTGGTGTGGACTATGGCTACACCTTC	CSVGVDYGYTF
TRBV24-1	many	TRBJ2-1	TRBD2	TGTGCCACCAGTGGAGCGGGGGGGGGTAATGAGCAGTTCTTC	CATSGAGGGNEQFF
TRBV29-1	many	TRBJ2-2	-	TGCAGCGTACGACTCGGACAGGACTACGGGGAGCTGTTTTTT	CSVRLGQDYGELFF
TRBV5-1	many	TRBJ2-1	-	TGCGCCAGCAGCTTAAGTTTGGACAATGAGCAGTTCTTC	CASSLSLDNEQFF
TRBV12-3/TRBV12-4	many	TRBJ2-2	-	TGTGCCAGCAACTTAGTTGGAGGTTTTAACACCGGGGAGCTGTTTTTT	CASNLVGGFNTGELFF
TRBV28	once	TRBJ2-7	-	TGTGCCATCAGCATACGAGGGGTCTCCTACGAGCAGTACTTC	CAISIRGVSYEQYF
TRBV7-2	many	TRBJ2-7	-	TGTGCCAGCAGCCCCTGGGTCGAGCAGTACTTC	CASSPWVEQYF
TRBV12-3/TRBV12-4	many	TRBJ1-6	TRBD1	TGTGCCAGCAGTTTCGGGGGACAGGGGAATTCACCCCTCCACTTT	CASSFGGQGNSPLHF
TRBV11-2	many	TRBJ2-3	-	TGTGCCAGCAGCTTAGGTGGGCTCCGGAACCGGGCAGATACGCAGTATTTT	CASSLGGLRNRADTQYF
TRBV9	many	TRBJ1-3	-	TGTGCCAGCAGCGCCTCCCTCTCTGGAAACACCATATATTTT	CASSASLSGNTIYF
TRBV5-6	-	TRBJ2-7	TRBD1	TGTGCCAGCAGCGTTGAAGATCTGGGACAGGGGAACAACGAGCAGTACTTC	CASSVEDLGQGNNEQYF
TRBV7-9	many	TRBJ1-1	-	TGTGCCAGCAGCTTGGGGTCGGGGGGGCTGAACACTGAAGCTTTCTTT	CASSLGSGGLNTEAFF
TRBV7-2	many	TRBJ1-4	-	TGTGCCAGCAGCTTAGGGACATGGGAAAAACTGTTTTTT	CASSLGTWEKLFF
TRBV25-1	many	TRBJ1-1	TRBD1	TGTGCCAGCAGTTCAAGGACAGGTGGGTTACTGGACACTGAAGCTTTCTTT	CASSSRTGGLLDTEAFF
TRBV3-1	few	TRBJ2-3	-	TGTGCCAGCAGCCGTGGGGGTACGCAGTATTTT	CASSRGGTQYF
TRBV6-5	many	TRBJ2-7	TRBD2	TGTGCCAGCAGTTACATTAGCGGGGATCGAGGAAGCGAGCAGTACTTC	CASSYISGDRGSEQYF
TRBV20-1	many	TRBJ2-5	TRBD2	TGCAGTGCTAGAGCGGCTAGCGGGGGACCGGGGCACCGCGGGGAGACCCAGTACTTC	CSARAASGGPGHRGETQYF
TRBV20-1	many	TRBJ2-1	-	TGCGGTGCCCCAAGGACCTCCTACAATGAGCAGTTCTTC	CGAPRTSYNEQFF
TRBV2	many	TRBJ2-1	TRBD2	TGTGCCAGAACGGGACTAGCGGGTGGGCGGAATGAGCAGTTCTTC	CARTGLAGGRNEQFF
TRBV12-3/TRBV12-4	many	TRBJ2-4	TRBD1	TGTGCCAGCAGTCAGGGACAGGGATTCGGTTTGGGAAACATTCAGTACTTC	CASSQGQGFGLGNIQYF
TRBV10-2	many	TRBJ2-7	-	TGCGCCAGCAGTGGACTAATAGGACAATACGAGCAGTACTTC	CASSGLIGQYEQYF
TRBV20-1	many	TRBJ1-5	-	TGCAGTGCTAGAGATCCGGGGGCGGTCCATCAGCCCCAGCATTTT	CSARDPGAVHQPQHF
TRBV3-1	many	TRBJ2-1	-	TGTGCCAGCTCTTGGCGGGGCTACAATGAGCAGTTCTTC	CASSWRGYNEQFF
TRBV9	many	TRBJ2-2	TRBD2	TGTGCCAGCAGCGTAACTAGCGGGGGGCTGAGCGGGGAGCTGTTTTTT	CASSVTSGGLSGELFF
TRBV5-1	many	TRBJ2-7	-	TGCGCCAGCAGCTCGAAAGGGTCCGACAGGCTCTACGAGCAGTACTTC	CASSSKGSDRLYEQYF
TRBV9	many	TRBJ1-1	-	TGTGCCAGCAGCGTAATGTCGGGCAGGCAAAAGTCGGGGGACACTGAAGCTTTCTTT	CASSVMSGRQKSGDTEAFF
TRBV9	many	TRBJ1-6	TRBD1	TGTGCCAGCAGCGACAGGGGGCGAGGAAGATCACCCCTCCACTTT	CASSDRGRGRSPLHF
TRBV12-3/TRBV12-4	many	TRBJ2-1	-	TGTGCCAGCAGTTCGGAAGGACCCTGGGATGAGCAGTTCTTC	CASSSEGPWDEQFF
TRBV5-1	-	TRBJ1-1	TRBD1	TGCGCCAGCAGACTGCGACAGGGCCCGAACACTGAAGCTTTCTTT	CASRLRQGPNTEAFF
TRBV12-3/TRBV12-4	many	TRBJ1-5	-	TGTGCCAGCAGTTTATCGGCCGATTATAGCAATCAGCCCCAGCATTTT	CASSLSADYSNQPQHF
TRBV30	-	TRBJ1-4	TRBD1	TGTGCCTGGAGTGGACAGGGGGCCGAAAAACTGTTTTTT	CAWSGQGAEKLFF
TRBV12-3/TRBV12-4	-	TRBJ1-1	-	TGTGCCAGCAGTCATCAAACCAACACTGAAGCTTTCTTT	CASSHQTNTEAFF
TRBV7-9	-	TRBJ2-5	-	TGTGCCAGCAGCTTTCTAAGAGAATCTGCAGAGACCCAGTACTTC	CASSFLRESAETQYF
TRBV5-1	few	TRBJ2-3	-	TGCGCCAGCACCGGGCCAGATACGCAGTATTTT	CASTGPDTQYF
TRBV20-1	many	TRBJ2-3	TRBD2	TGCAGTGTGTTTCCTAGCGGGGGCACAGATACGCAGTATTTT	CSVFPSGGTDTQYF
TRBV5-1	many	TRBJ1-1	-	TGCGCCAGCAAGGCAGAGGGACGTAGCACTGAAGCTTTCTTT	CASKAEGRSTEAFF
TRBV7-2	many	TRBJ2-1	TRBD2	TGTGCCAGCAGCCCCAGCGGGGGCAAGGGGAATGAGCAGTTCTTC	CASSPSGGKGNEQFF
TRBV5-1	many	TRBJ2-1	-	TGCGCCAGCAGCTTGGCCCCGACTCAGAACAATGAGCAGTTCTTC	CASSLAPTQNNEQFF
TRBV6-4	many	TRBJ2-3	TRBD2	TGTGCCAGCAGTGAACTAGCGGGAGCCACAGATACGCAGTATTTT	CASSELAGATDTQYF
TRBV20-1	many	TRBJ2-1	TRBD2	TGCAGTGCTAGTTTGGCGGGGGGGTACAATGAGCAGTTCTTC	CSASLAGGYNEQFF